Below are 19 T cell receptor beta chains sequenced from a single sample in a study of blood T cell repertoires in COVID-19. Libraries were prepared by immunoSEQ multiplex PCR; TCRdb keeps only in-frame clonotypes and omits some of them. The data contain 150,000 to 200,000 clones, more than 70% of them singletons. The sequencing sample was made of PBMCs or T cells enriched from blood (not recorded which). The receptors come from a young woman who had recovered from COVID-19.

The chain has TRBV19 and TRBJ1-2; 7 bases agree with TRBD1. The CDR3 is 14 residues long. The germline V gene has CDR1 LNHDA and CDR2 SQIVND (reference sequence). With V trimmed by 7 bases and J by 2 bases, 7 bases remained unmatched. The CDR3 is CASIGDRSNYGYTF. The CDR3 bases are TGTGCCAGTATTGGGGACAGAAGCAACTATGGCTACACCTTC. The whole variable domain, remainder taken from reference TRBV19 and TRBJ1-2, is DGGITQSPKYLFRKEGQNVTLSCEQNLNHDAMYWYRQDPGQGLRLIYYSQIVNDFQKGDIAEGYSVSREKKESFPLTVTSAQKNPTAFYLCASIGDRSNYGYTFGSGTRLTVV.

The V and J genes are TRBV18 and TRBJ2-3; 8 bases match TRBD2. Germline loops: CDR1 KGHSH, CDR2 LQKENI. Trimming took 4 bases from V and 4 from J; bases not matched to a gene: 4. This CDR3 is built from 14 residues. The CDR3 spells CASSHSGGPDTQYF. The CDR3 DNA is TGTGCCAGCTCACACAGCGGGGGCCCAGATACGCAGTATTTT.

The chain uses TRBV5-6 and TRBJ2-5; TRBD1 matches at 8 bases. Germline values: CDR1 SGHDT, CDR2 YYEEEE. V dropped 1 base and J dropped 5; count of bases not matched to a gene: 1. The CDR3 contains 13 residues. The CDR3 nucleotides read TGTGCCAGCAGCTTGAGGACAGGGGAGACCCAGTACTTC. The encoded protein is CASSLRTGETQYF. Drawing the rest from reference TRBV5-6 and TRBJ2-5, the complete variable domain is DAGVTQSPTHLIKTRGQQVTLRCSPKSGHDTVSWYQQALGQGPQFIFQYYEEEERQRGNFPDRFSGHQFPNYSSELNVNALLLGDSALYLCASSLRTGETQYFGPGTRLLVL.

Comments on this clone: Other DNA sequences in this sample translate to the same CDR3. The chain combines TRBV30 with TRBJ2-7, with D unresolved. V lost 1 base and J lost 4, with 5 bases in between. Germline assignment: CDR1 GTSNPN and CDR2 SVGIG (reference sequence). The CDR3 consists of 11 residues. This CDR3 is CAWSGGYEQYF. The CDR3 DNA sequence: TGTGCCTGGAGTGGAGGTTACGAGCAGTACTTC.

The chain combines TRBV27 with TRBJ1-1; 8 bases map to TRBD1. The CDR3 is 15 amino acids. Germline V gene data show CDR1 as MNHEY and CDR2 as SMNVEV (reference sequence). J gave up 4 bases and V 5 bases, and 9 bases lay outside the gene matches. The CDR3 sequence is CASSLAGGMSTEAFF. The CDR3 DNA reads TGTGCCAGCAGTCTCGCAGGGGGCATGAGCACTGAAGCTTTCTTT.

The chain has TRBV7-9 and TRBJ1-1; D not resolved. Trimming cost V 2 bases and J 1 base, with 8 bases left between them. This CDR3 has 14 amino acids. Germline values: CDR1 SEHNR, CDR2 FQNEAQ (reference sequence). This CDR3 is CASSLNEPNTEAFF. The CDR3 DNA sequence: TGTGCCAGCAGCTTAAACGAGCCGAACACTGAAGCTTTCTTT.

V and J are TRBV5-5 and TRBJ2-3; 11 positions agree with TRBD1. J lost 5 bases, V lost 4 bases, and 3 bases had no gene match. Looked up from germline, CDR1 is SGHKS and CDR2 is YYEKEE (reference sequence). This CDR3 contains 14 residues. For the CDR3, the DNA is TGTGCCAGCAGCATGGACAGGGGGCAAGATACGCAGTATTTT. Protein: CASSMDRGQDTQYF.

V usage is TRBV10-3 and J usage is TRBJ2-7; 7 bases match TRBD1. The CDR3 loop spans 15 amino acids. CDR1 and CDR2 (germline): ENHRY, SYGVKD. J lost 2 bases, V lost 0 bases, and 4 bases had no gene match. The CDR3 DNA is TGTGCCATCAGTGAGTCTAGGGACAGCACCTACGAGCAGTACTTC. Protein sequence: CAISESRDSTYEQYF.

The DNA for the CDR3 is TGTGCCACCACCTCCGGCGGTGAAGCTTTCTTT. Encoded protein: CATTSGGEAFF. V and J are TRBV12-3 or TRBV12-4 and TRBJ1-1; D remains unclear. CDR3 length equals 11 residues. Trimming stripped 10 bases from V and 7 bases from J, with 13 bases between.

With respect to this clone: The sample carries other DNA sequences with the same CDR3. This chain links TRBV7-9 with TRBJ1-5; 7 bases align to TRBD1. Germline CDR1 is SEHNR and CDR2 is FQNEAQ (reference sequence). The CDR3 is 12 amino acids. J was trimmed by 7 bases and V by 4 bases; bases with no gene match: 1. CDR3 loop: CASSSDRQPQHF. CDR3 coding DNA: TGTGCCAGCAGCTCGGACAGGCAGCCCCAGCATTTT. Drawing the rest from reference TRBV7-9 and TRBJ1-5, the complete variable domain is DTGVSQNPRHKITKRGQNVTFRCDPISEHNRLYWYRQTLGQGPEFLTYFQNEAQLEKSRLLSDRFSAERPKGSFSTLEIQRTEQGDSAMYLCASSSDRQPQHFGDGTRLSIL.

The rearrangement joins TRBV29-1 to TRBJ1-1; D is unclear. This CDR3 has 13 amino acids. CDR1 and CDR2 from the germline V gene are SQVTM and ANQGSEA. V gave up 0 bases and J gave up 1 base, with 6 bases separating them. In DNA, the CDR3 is TGCAGCGTTGAAGACCAAGCGAACACTGAAGCTTTCTTT. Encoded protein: CSVEDQANTEAFF.

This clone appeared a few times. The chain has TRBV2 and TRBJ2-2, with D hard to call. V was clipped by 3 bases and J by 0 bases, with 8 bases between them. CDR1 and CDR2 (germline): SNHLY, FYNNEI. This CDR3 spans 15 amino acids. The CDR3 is CASSDEHTNTGELFF. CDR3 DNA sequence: TGTGCCAGCAGTGACGAACACACGAACACCGGGGAGCTGTTTTTT.

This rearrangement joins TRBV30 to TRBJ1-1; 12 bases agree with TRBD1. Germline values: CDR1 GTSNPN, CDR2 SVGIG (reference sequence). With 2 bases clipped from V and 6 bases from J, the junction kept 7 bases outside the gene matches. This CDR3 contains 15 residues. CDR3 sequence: CAWSRGQGAGSEAFF. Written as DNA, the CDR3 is TGTGCCTGGAGTCGGGGACAGGGGGCAGGTTCTGAAGCTTTCTTT. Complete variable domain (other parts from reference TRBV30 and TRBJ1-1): SQTIHQWPATLVQPVGSPLSLECTVEGTSNPNLYWYRQAAGRGLQLLFYSVGIGQISSEVPQNLSASRPQDRQFILSSKKLLLSDSGFYLCAWSRGQGAGSEAFFGQGTRLTVV.

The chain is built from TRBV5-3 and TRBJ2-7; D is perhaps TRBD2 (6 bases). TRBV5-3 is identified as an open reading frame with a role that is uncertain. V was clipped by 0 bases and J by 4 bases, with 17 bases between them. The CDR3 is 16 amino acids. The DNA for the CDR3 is TGTGCCAGAAGCTTGGCAAGAATTGGGGGGTTTTACGAGCAGTACTTC. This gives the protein CARSLARIGGFYEQYF.

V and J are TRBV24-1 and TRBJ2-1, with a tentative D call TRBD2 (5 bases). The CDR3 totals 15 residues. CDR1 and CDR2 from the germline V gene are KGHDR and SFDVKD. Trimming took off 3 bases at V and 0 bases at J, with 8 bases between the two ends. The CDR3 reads CATSDTEGSYNEQFF. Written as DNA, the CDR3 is TGTGCCACCAGTGATACAGAGGGCTCCTACAATGAGCAGTTCTTC.

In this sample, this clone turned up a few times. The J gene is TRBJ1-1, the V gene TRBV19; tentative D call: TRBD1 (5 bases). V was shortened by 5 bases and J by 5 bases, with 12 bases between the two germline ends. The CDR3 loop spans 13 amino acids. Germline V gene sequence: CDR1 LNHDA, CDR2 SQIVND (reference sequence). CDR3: CASSDSPDTEAFF. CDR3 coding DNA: TGTGCCAGTAGTGACAGCCCCGATACTGAAGCTTTCTTT. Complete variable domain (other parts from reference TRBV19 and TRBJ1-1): DGGITQSPKYLFRKEGQNVTLSCEQNLNHDAMYWYRQDPGQGLRLIYYSQIVNDFQKGDIAEGYSVSREKKESFPLTVTSAQKNPTAFYLCASSDSPDTEAFFGQGTRLTVV.

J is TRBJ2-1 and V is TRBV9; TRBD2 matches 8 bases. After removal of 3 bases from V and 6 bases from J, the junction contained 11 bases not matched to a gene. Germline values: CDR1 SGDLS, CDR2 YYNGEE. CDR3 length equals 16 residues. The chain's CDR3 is CASSADLGTRLNEQFF. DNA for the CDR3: TGTGCCAGCAGCGCGGACCTCGGGACTAGACTCAATGAGCAGTTCTTC.

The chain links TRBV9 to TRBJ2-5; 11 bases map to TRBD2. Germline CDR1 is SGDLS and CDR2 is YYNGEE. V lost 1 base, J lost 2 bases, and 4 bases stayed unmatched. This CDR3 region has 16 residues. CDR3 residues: CASSVYSGGAQETQYF. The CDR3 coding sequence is TGTGCCAGCAGCGTATATAGCGGGGGGGCACAAGAGACCCAGTACTTC. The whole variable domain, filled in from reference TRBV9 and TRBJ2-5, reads DSGVTQTPKHLITATGQRVTLRCSPRSGDLSVYWYQQSLDQGLQFLIQYYNGEERAKGNILERFSAQQFPDLHSELNLSSLELGDSALYFCASSVYSGGAQETQYFGPGTRLLVL.

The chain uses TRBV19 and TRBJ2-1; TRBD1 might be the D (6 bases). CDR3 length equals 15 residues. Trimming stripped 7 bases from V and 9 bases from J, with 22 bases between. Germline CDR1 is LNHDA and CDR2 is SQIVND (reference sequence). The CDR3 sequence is CASMTGTGIGSEQFF. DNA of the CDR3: TGTGCCAGTATGACGGGTACAGGGATCGGAAGTGAGCAGTTCTTC.